The rows below give T cell receptor beta chains drawn from one sample of a study of regulatory T cells in long-lasting Graves disease. TCRdb ran MiXCR on the multiplex PCR reads and lists one entry per CDR3 protein. This table has over 450,000 distinct CDR3 sequences, about 12% appearing once. The same specimen was also included in a second study, on T cells in Graves' hyperthyroidism and ophthalmopathy.

Material: peripheral blood mononuclear cells (PBMCs), obtained at new diagnosis, from a patient treated with antithyroid drugs. These receptors originate from a woman aged 25-40 years with Graves disease. Both conserved end residues are part of each CDR3. The order of the fields is V gene, J gene, clone size, D gene, CDR3 protein, CDR3 DNA. A D gene is named only where the DNA matches it firmly. Size values are once, few and many counts, or a class for expanded clones, and some rows have none.

V: TRBV6-1
J: TRBJ2-7
size: many
D: TRBD2
CDR3: CASTGTTTYEQYF
DNA: TGTGCCAGCACCGGGACTACAACCTACGAGCAGTACTTC

V: TRBV4-1
J: TRBJ1-2
size: NA
D: NA
CDR3: CASSQDRSLRTYGYTF
DNA: TGCGCCAGCAGCCAAGACAGATCTCTGCGAACCTATGGCTACACCTTC

V: TRBV19
J: TRBJ1-5
size: few
D: NA
CDR3: CASSTDRYISNQPQHF
DNA: TGTGCCAGTAGTACCGACAGATATATTAGCAATCAGCCCCAGCATTTT

V: TRBV24-1
J: TRBJ1-5
size: many
D: NA
CDR3: CATSDSYSNQPQHF
DNA: TGTGCCACCAGTGATTCTTATAGCAATCAGCCCCAGCATTTT

V: TRBV4-1
J: TRBJ2-5
size: few
D: TRBD1
CDR3: CASSQTQGEETQYF
DNA: TGCGCCAGCAGCCAGACTCAGGGGGAAGAGACCCAGTACTTC

V: TRBV4-1
J: TRBJ1-1
size: many
D: NA
CDR3: CASSQVGRRTEAFF
DNA: TGCGCCAGCAGCCAAGTAGGACGACGCACTGAAGCTTTCTTT

V: TRBV6-1
J: TRBJ1-4
size: many
D: TRBD1
CDR3: CASRGRTGTGGIWDEKLFF
DNA: TGTGCCAGCAGAGGGAGAACCGGGACAGGGGGCATTTGGGATGAAAAACTGTTTTTT

V: TRBV9
J: TRBJ1-2
size: NA
D: NA
CDR3: CASSVDHGYGYTF
DNA: TGTGCCAGCAGCGTAGATCACGGGTATGGCTACACCTTC

V: TRBV29-1
J: TRBJ2-7
size: many
D: TRBD1
CDR3: CSTRDRGGTYEQYF
DNA: TGCAGCACCAGAGACAGGGGAGGCACTTACGAGCAGTACTTC

V: TRBV5-1
J: TRBJ1-1
size: NA
D: NA
CDR3: CASNTGHRRDTEAFF
DNA: TGCGCCAGCAATACAGGACACCGCAGGGACACTGAAGCTTTCTTT

V: TRBV18
J: TRBJ1-4
size: many
D: NA
CDR3: CASSPSVDSRNEKLFF
DNA: TGTGCCAGCTCACCGAGTGTGGACAGCCGAAATGAAAAACTGTTTTTT

V: TRBV6-2/TRBV6-3
J: TRBJ2-7
size: few
D: NA
CDR3: CAIRPGPGYEQYF
DNA: TGTGCCATCAGGCCGGGACCCGGCTACGAGCAGTACTTC

V: TRBV27
J: TRBJ2-5
size: NA
D: TRBD1
CDR3: CASPRDRYQETKVEAQYF
DNA: TGTGCCAGTCCCCGGGACAGGTACCAAGAGACAAAGGTCGAGGCCCAGTACTTC

V: TRBV5-1
J: TRBJ2-7
size: NA
D: TRBD1
CDR3: CASSRVGGQGEPEQYF
DNA: TGCGCCAGCAGCAGGGTTGGAGGACAGGGAGAACCCGAGCAGTACTTC

V: TRBV6-5
J: TRBJ2-7
size: many
D: NA
CDR3: CASSYSGHEQYF
DNA: TGTGCCAGCAGTTACTCGGGTCACGAGCAGTACTTC

V: TRBV12-3/TRBV12-4
J: TRBJ2-1
size: many
D: TRBD2
CDR3: CASSPGLGPYNEQFF
DNA: TGTGCCAGCAGTCCGGGACTAGGGCCCTACAATGAGCAGTTCTTC

V: TRBV14
J: TRBJ1-2
size: few
D: TRBD1
CDR3: CASSQRGQAPWGYTF
DNA: TGTGCCAGCAGCCAACGAGGACAGGCGCCTTGGGGCTACACCTTC

V: TRBV6-2/TRBV6-3
J: TRBJ2-1
size: few
D: NA
CDR3: CASSYSESSPEFF
DNA: TGTGCCAGCAGTTACTCGGAGTCTAGTCCCGAGTTCTTC

V: TRBV28
J: TRBJ2-7
size: many
D: TRBD2
CDR3: CATSLAGERYEQYF
DNA: TGTGCCACTTCGCTAGCGGGAGAACGCTACGAGCAGTACTTC

V: TRBV3-1
J: TRBJ2-7
size: NA
D: TRBD2
CDR3: CASSHRTSGRAWEQYF
DNA: TGTGCCAGCAGCCACCGGACTAGCGGGAGGGCCTGGGAGCAGTACTTC

V: TRBV7-2
J: TRBJ1-2
size: many
D: NA
CDR3: CASRQTGNYGYTF
DNA: TGTGCCAGCAGACAAACAGGGAACTATGGCTACACCTTC

V: TRBV5-4
J: TRBJ2-4
size: NA
D: NA
CDR3: CASSLGPGGTTEYF
DNA: TGTGCCAGCAGCTTGGGACCAGGGGGGACGACGGAGTACTTC

V: TRBV20-1
J: TRBJ2-3
size: NA
D: TRBD2
CDR3: CSAQGLAGGDTDTQYF
DNA: TGCAGTGCTCAAGGACTAGCGGGAGGCGACACAGATACGCAGTATTTT

V: TRBV6-1
J: TRBJ1-2
size: many
D: TRBD1
CDR3: CASSRGQAGYGYTF
DNA: TGTGCCAGCAGTCGAGGACAGGCGGGCTATGGCTACACCTTC

V: TRBV12-3/TRBV12-4
J: TRBJ2-1
size: NA
D: NA
CDR3: CASTSAGRYNEQFF
DNA: TGTGCCAGCACCTCAGCGGGTCGATACAATGAGCAGTTCTTC

V: TRBV6-5
J: TRBJ1-1
size: many
D: NA
CDR3: CASSYEGGQYTEAFF
DNA: TGTGCCAGCAGTTACGAGGGGGGACAATACACTGAAGCTTTCTTT

V: TRBV11-2
J: TRBJ2-1
size: NA
D: NA
CDR3: CASSLLKSSYNEQFF
DNA: TGTGCCAGCAGCCTTCTTAAAAGCTCCTACAATGAGCAGTTCTTC

V: TRBV12-3/TRBV12-4
J: TRBJ2-7
size: many
D: NA
CDR3: CASTRQDDRHEQYF
DNA: TGTGCCAGCACTCGACAGGATGACCGGCACGAGCAGTACTTC

V: TRBV6-2/TRBV6-3
J: TRBJ2-7
size: many
D: NA
CDR3: CASSYSLVYGEQYF
DNA: TGTGCCAGCAGTTACTCACTAGTTTACGGCGAGCAGTACTTC